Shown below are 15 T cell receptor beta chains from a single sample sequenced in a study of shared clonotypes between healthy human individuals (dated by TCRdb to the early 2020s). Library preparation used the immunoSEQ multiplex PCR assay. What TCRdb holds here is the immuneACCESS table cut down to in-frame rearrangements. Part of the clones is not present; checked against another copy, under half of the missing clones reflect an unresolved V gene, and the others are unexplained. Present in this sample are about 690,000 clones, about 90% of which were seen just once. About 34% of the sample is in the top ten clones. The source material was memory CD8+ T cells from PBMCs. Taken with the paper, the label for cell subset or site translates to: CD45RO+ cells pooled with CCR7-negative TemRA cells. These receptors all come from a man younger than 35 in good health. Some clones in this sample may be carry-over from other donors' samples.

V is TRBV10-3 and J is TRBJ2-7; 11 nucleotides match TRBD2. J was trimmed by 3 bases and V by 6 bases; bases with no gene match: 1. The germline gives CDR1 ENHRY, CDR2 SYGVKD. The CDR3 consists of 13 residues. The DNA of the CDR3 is TGTGCCATCAGGGGGACTAGCGGCTACGAGCAGTACTTC. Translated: CAIRGTSGYEQYF.

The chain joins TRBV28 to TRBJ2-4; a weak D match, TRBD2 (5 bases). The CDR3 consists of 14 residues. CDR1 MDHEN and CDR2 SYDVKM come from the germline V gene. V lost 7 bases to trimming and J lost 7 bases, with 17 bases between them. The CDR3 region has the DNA TGTGCCAGCACCGTCCGGGATAGCCGCAACATTCAGTACTTC. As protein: CASTVRDSRNIQYF. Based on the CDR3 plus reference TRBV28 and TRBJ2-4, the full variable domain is DVKVTQSSRYLVKRTGEKVFLECVQDMDHENMFWYRQDPGLGLRLIYFSYDVKMKEKGDIPEGYSVSREKKERFSLILESASTNQTSMYLCASTVRDSRNIQYFGAGTRLSVL.

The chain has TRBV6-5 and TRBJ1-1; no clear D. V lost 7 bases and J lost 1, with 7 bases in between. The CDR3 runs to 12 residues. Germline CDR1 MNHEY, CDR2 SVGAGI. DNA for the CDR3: TGTGCCAGCAAGTATGGGAACACTGAAGCTTTCTTT. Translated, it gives CASKYGNTEAFF.

The CDR3 bases are TGTGCCAGCAGCCAAGGCATAAACACCATATATTTT. It yields the protein CASSQGINTIYF. V usage is TRBV4-2 and J usage is TRBJ1-3, with D uncertain. Germline assignment: CDR1 LGHNA and CDR2 YNFKEQ. The CDR3 is made up of 12 amino acids. Deletions cut 1 base from V and 6 bases from J, with 4 bases between.

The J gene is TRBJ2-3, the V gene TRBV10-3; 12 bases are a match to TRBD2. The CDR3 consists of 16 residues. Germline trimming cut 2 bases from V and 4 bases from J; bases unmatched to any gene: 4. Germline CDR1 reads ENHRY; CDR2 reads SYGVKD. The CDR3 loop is CAISEIRLAGADTQYF. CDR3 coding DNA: TGTGCCATCAGTGAGATAAGACTAGCGGGAGCAGATACGCAGTATTTT.

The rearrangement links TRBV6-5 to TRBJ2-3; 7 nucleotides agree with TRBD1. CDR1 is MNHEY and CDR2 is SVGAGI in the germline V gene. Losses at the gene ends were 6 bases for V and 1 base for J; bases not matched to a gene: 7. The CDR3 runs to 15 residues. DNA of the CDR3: TGTGCCAGCAGCTCCCCTGGACAGGGCACAGATACGCAGTATTTT. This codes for CASSSPGQGTDTQYF.

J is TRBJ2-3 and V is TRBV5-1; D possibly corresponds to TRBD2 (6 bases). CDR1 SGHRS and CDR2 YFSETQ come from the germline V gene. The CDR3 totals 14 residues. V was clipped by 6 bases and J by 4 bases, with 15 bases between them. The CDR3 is CASNPSVGADTQYF. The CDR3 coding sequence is TGCGCCAGCAACCCTAGCGTGGGAGCAGATACGCAGTATTTT. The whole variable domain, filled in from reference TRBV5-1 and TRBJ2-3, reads KAGVTQTPRYLIKTRGQQVTLSCSPISGHRSVSWYQQTPGQGLQFLFEYFSETQRNKGNFPGRFSGRQFSNSRSEMNVSTLELGDSALYLCASNPSVGADTQYFGPGTRLTVL.

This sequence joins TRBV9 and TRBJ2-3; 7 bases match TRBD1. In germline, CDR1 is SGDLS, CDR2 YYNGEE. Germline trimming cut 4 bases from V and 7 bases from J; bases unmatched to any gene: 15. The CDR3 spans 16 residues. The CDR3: CASSSHSGQLLYTQYF. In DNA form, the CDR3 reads TGTGCCAGCAGCTCCCACTCGGGACAGCTCCTGTATACGCAGTATTTT.

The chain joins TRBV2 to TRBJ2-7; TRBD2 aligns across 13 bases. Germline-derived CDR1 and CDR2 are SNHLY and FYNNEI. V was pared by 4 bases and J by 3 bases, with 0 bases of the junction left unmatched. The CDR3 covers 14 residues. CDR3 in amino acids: CASSGTSGSYEQYF. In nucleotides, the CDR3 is TGTGCCAGCAGTGGGACTAGCGGGAGCTACGAGCAGTACTTC.

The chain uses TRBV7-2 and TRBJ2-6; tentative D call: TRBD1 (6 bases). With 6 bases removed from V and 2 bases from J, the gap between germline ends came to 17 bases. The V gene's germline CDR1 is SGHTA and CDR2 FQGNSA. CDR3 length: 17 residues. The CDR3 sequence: CASRGAGVSAGANVLTF. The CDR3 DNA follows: TGTGCCAGCAGGGGAGCAGGGGTCAGTGCTGGGGCCAACGTCCTGACTTTC.

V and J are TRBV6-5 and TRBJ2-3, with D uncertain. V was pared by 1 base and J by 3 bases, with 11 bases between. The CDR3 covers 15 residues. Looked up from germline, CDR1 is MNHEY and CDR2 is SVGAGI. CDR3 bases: TGTGCCAGCAGTTACTTGGCACAATCAACAGATACGCAGTATTTT. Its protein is CASSYLAQSTDTQYF.

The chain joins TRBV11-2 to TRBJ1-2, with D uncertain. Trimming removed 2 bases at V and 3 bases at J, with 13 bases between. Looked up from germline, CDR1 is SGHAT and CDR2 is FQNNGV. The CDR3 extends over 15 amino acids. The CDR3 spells CASSLFSGLDYGYTF. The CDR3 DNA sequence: TGTGCCAGCAGCTTATTCTCGGGGTTGGACTATGGCTACACCTTC.

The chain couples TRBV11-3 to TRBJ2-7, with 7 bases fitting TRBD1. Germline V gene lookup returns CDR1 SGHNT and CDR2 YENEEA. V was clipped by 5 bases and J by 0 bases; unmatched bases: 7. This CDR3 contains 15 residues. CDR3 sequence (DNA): TGTGCCAGCAGCCCCGGACAGGAGAACTCCTACGAGCAGTACTTC. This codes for CASSPGQENSYEQYF.

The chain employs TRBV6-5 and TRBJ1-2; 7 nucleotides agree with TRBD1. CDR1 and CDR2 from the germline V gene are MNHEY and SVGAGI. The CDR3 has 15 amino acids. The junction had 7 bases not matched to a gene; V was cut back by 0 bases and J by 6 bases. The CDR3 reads CASSYSRGGADGYTF. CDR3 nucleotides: TGTGCCAGCAGTTACTCGAGAGGGGGCGCCGATGGCTACACCTTC.

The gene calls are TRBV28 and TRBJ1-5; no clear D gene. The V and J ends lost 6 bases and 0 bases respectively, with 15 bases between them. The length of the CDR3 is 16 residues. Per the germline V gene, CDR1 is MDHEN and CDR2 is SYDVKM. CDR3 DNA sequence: TGTGCCAGCAGCCCCCTGGTGAGGAGTAGCAATCAGCCCCAGCATTTT. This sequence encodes CASSPLVRSSNQPQHF.